One T cell receptor beta chain is described in this entry. The antigen it binds to is not known. No base-level quality is on record; no much larger clone is a single base apart. The collaborating institutions used their own protocols to collect whole blood in K2EDTA tubes. For TCRbeta analysis, collaborator samples were shipped as frozen whole blood, as isolated PBMCs, or as DNA extracted from either sample type. This entry is derived from a study of blood T cell repertoires in COVID-19 (dated by TCRdb to about 2020). In terms of the full investigation: Samples from collaborators originated in the United States, Italy and Spain and spanned both the acute and convalescent phases of COVID-19. The material from the prospective study consisted of cDNA or gDNA derived from T cells, B-cell-depleted T cells, or PBMCs. Where available, HLA class I and class II types were taken from metadata supplied by the sample provider and were not determined by assay-based typing. The dataset comprised deeply sampled blood TCRbeta repertoires from subjects exposed to, actively infected with, or recovered from COVID-19. Samples were obtained from the ongoing ImmuneRACE study (first 160 participants) and from about 1,300 subjects provided by 6 global collaborators. The repertoires were made available in a free public database intended to serve as a resource for research on the immune response to SARS-CoV-2. Nearly every sample came with metadata listing a de-identified subject ID, COVID-19 status, age in years and sex.

General conclusions and limits of the study: The amount of clinical and demographic metadata varied by source and participant and was provided uncurated.

TCRbeta CDR3 regions were amplified from genomic DNA by means of the immunoSEQ Assay, a bias-controlled multiplex PCR. The authors processed their data as follows. Within the assay, amplification of reference gene primers was used to estimate how many nucleated cells each sample contained. To quantify the absolute abundance of each unique TCRbeta CDR3 rearrangement, sequence reads were collapsed and filtered. For each sample, productive Simpson clonality was calculated as the square root of Simpson's diversity index over productive rearrangements. TCRdb holds this immuneACCESS table with in-frame rearrangements only. Some clones are missing; in checked studies, unresolved V genes explain under half, and the rest has no known cause. V, J and clone size are taken as reported in that table, and D and trimming were inferred from the DNA itself. This sample has 250,000 to 300,000 clones in its table, and roughly 90% of those were observed once. The top ten clones comprise roughly an eighth of the sample.

Including cysteine and phenylalanine, the CDR3 has 11 amino acids. Of all the DNA, just the CDR3 is kept, 33 bases in frame from base 1. CDR1 is given as MRHNA and CDR2 as SNTAGT, both from the germline V gene. V lost 6 bases and J lost 8 bases; the stretch between them is 10 bases long. Material for sequencing was peripheral blood. The chain couples TRBV6-4 to TRBJ1-2; the D gene remains uncertain. The sequence derives from a woman aged 55 to 70 with acute or convalescent COVID-19. The DNA is TGTGCCAGCAGCGAGTTTAGAGGCTACACCTTC. It codes for CASSEFRGYTF.